This entry describes one T cell receptor (beta chain). Antigen: not known. The data belong to a study of OX40 agonist ivuxolimab in advanced cancers. Study-wide context: Ivuxolimab, which is an agonistic anti-OX40 (CD134) antibody, was administered to the patients. Whole-study results and caveats: Circulating CD4+ and CD8+ T cells showed clonal expansion by week 6 at 0.1 to 3.0 mg/kg. CD8+ T cells showed, on average, more clonal expansion than CD4+ cells.

Measured with immunoSEQ multiplex PCR; TCRdb has only the in-frame clones, and not every one. The sample has around 13,000 clones, 75% to 85% seen once. Trimming removed 2 bases from V and 4 bases from J, with 11 bases in between. The V gene's germline CDR1 is LGHNA and CDR2 YSLEER. The CDR3 contains 15 residues. The sequence derives from an adult with an advanced solid tumor such as melanoma, head and neck, liver or kidney cancer. The sample in question was CD4+ or CD8+ T cells sorted from blood, obtained in a trial of the OX40 agonist ivuxolimab. The chain couples TRBV4-3 to TRBJ1-4, with D tentatively TRBD1 (6 bases). CDR3 loop: CASSQTSGVNEKLFF. CDR3 nucleotide sequence: TGCGCCAGCAGCCAAACATCAGGGGTTAATGAAAAACTGTTTTTT.